This TCR beta chain was captured in a study of blood T cell repertoires in COVID-19. Turning to the study itself: Specimens from acute and convalescent COVID-19 originated in the United States, Italy and Spain. T cells, B-cell-depleted T cells, or PBMCs provided the cDNA or gDNA that served as material.

Authors' analysis steps: Reference gene primer amplification gave estimated nucleated cell counts. Here immunoSEQ multiplex PCR was the method, and the copy in TCRdb shows in-frame clones only, minus some. V and J calls and clone size are those listed in that table; D and trimming were worked out from the DNA. This sample carries about 85,000 clones, 85% to 95% of them seen once, and the ten largest clones take around 2.3%. The sample was peripheral blood. This receptor was taken from a human donor with active COVID-19. The donor label of this sample is uncertain.

The CDR3 region is CASSQDLGSNTEAFF. In nucleotides, the CDR3 is TGCGCCAGCAGCCAAGATCTAGGATCGAACACTGAAGCTTTCTTT. The chain couples TRBV4-3 to TRBJ1-1; D gene unclear. The CDR3 contains 15 residues. CDR1 is LGHNA, CDR2 YSLEER, per germline. The ends were cut back, 0 bases at V and 1 base at J, with 9 bases in the middle.